This passage covers 2 T cell receptor beta chains from one sample sequenced in a study of blood T cell repertoires in COVID-19. Sequencing used immunoSEQ multiplex PCR; TCRdb keeps in-frame clones, though not all of them. The sample contains some 160,000 clones, around 90% of which appear only once. The sample was peripheral blood. These receptors all stem from a man between 60 and 75 years old with acute or convalescent COVID-19.

This clone was found a few times. This chain links TRBV11-2 with TRBJ1-1; D is undetermined. V lost 0 bases, J lost 0 bases, and 8 bases lay in between. This CDR3 comprises 15 residues. Looked up from germline, CDR1 is SGHAT and CDR2 is FQNNGV. In DNA, the CDR3 is TGTGCCAGCAGCTTAGATCCAGGAATGAACACTGAAGCTTTCTTT. It translates to CASSLDPGMNTEAFF.

V gene TRBV12-3 or TRBV12-4 combines with J gene TRBJ2-7; D ambiguous. The germline V and J ends were trimmed by 5 bases and 5 bases, with 10 bases remaining between them. The CDR3 spans 12 residues. This chain's CDR3 is CASSPGGHEQYF. The CDR3 DNA reads TGTGCCAGCAGTCCAGGTGGCCACGAGCAGTACTTC.